The 26 T cell receptor beta chains given below trace back to one sample, sequenced in a study of blood T cell repertoires in COVID-19. Assay used: immunoSEQ multiplex PCR; TCRdb lists only in-frame clones, some missing. The sample lists roughly 55,000 clones, approximately 86% occurring once. Sequenced material: peripheral blood. Source of these receptors: a man in his 70s with active COVID-19.

DNA for the CDR3: TGCGCCAGCAGCTACGGTTACTGGGGGGGTGATGAAAAACTGTTTTTT. Its translation is CASSYGYWGGDEKLFF. The chain has TRBV5-1 and TRBJ1-4; maybe TRBD1 (5 bases). The CDR3 has 16 amino acids. V lost 3 bases and J 6 bases, leaving 18 bases between the germline ends. Germline values: CDR1 SGHRS, CDR2 YFSETQ. Full variable domain (missing parts from reference TRBV5-1 and TRBJ1-4): KAGVTQTPRYLIKTRGQQVTLSCSPISGHRSVSWYQQTPGQGLQFLFEYFSETQRNKGNFPGRFSGRQFSNSRSEMNVSTLELGDSALYLCASSYGYWGGDEKLFFGSGTQLSVL.

V is TRBV7-3 and J is TRBJ2-7; D perhaps matches TRBD1 (5 bases). Trimming shortened V by 6 bases and J by 8 bases, and 17 bases separated the two germline ends. The CDR3 has 13 residues. CDR1 SGHTA and CDR2 FQGTGA come from the germline V gene. In DNA, the CDR3 is TGTGCCAGCAGTATAGGGGCAGGCCAGAAGCAGTACTTC. It codes for CASSIGAGQKQYF.

The genes are TRBV9 and TRBJ1-5; 9 bases match TRBD1. This CDR3 contains 15 residues. After removal of 5 bases from V and 6 bases from J, the junction contained 9 bases not matched to a gene. Germline lookup yields CDR1 SGDLS and CDR2 YYNGEE. For the CDR3, the DNA is TGTGCCAGCAGTTCCACAGGGGGCCTTTCTCAGCCCCAGCATTTT. Translation gives CASSSTGGLSQPQHF.

This chain uses TRBV19 with TRBJ2-7, with 7 bases lining up with TRBD1. The J segment lost 6 bases and the V segment lost 4 bases, leaving 12 bases of the junction unmatched. Looked up from germline, CDR1 is LNHDA and CDR2 is SQIVND (reference sequence). This CDR3 region has 15 residues. The CDR3 nucleotides are TGTGCCAGTAGTACCGGGGACAGCGGAAGAAGCGAGCAGTACTTC. Its translation is CASSTGDSGRSEQYF.

The DNA of the CDR3 is TGCGCCAGCAGCACCACTGGGACAGTGAACACCGGGGAGCTGTTTTTT. Translation gives CASSTTGTVNTGELFF. The genes are TRBV5-1 and TRBJ2-2, with 7 bases that match TRBD1. J was trimmed by 1 base and V by 4 bases; bases with no gene match: 7. The CDR3 extends over 16 amino acids. Germline loops: CDR1 SGHRS, CDR2 YFSETQ.

CDR3: CASSGRDYSTDTQYF. For the CDR3, the DNA is TGCGCCAGCAGCGGCCGGGATTATAGCACAGATACGCAGTATTTT. The V and J genes are TRBV4-1 and TRBJ2-3, with D tentatively TRBD2 (5 bases). The V end lost 5 bases, the J end lost 0 bases, and 12 bases lay between the germline ends. This CDR3 has 15 residues. Germline-derived CDR1 and CDR2 are MGHRA and YSYEKL.

CDR3 amino acids: CASSPLEGDSPLHF. The CDR3 DNA sequence: TGTGCCAGCTCACCACTGGAGGGAGATTCACCCCTCCACTTT. V gene TRBV18 combines with J gene TRBJ1-6; D not certain. Germline V gene data show CDR1 as KGHSH and CDR2 as LQKENI. V lost 1 base and J lost 8, with 9 bases in between. The CDR3 loop spans 14 amino acids. Full variable domain (remainder filled in from reference TRBV18 and TRBJ1-6): NAGVMQNPRHLVRRRGQEARLRCSPMKGHSHVYWYRQLPEEGLKFMVYLQKENIIDESGMPKERFSAEFPKEGPSILRIQQVVRGDSAAYFCASSPLEGDSPLHFGNGTRLTVT.

The CDR3 bases are TGCGCCAGCAGCTTGGGGCCAGGGGGCAAGGCCGGGGAGCTGTTTTTT. Encoded protein: CASSLGPGGKAGELFF. The V gene is TRBV5-1, the J gene TRBJ2-2; 8 bases are shared with TRBD1. V lost 0 bases to trimming and J lost 6 bases; unmatched junction nucleotides: 7. This CDR3 is built from 16 residues. Germline CDR1 is SGHRS and CDR2 is YFSETQ.

This chain links TRBV27 with TRBJ2-5; maybe TRBD1 (7 bases). This CDR3 region has 14 residues. The germline V gene has CDR1 MNHEY and CDR2 SMNVEV (reference sequence). Deletions cut 6 bases from V and 10 bases from J, with 21 bases between. CDR3 bases: TGTGCCAGCAGCCTTATGGACAGGTCCGGGGGCCAGTACTTC. It is translated as CASSLMDRSGGQYF.

The chain joins TRBV5-5 to TRBJ2-7, with 9 bases aligning to TRBD2. The CDR3 is 16 amino acids. V shed 4 bases, J shed 3 bases, and the junction held 11 bases outside the gene matches. Germline assignment: CDR1 SGHKS and CDR2 YYEKEE (reference sequence). The CDR3 reads CASSLAGAGGLYEQYF. CDR3 nucleotides: TGTGCCAGCAGCCTAGCTGGAGCGGGGGGCCTCTACGAGCAGTACTTC.

Here the CDR3 DNA reads TGTGCCAGCAGTCCCCGGGGTAGCGGGGGGTCGGGCACAGATACGCAGTATTTT. Its translation is CASSPRGSGGSGTDTQYF. The chain uses TRBV6-6 and TRBJ2-3, with TRBD2 identical over 10 bases. CDR3 length: 18 residues. Germline V gene lookup returns CDR1 MNHNY and CDR2 SVGAGI (reference sequence). Trimming at V came to 5 bases and at J to 1 base, leaving 12 bases not matched to a gene.

This chain uses TRBV2 with TRBJ2-7; 9 nucleotides line up with TRBD1. Losses at the gene ends were 7 bases for V and 3 bases for J; bases not matched to a gene: 1. Germline CDR1 is SNHLY and CDR2 is FYNNEI. The CDR3 loop spans 12 amino acids. CDR3 sequence reads: CASTDRGYEQYF. CDR3 DNA sequence: TGTGCCAGCACGGACAGGGGCTACGAGCAGTACTTC.

The genes are TRBV10-1 and TRBJ1-6, with TRBD1 identical over 12 bases. Trimming at V came to 6 bases and at J to 0 bases, leaving 12 bases not matched to a gene. The V gene's germline CDR1 is WNHNN and CDR2 SYGVQD (reference sequence). The CDR3 consists of 20 residues. In DNA form, the CDR3 reads TGCGCCAGCAGCCCCGGGACAGGGGGCTTCAGGTCCTCCTATAATTCACCCCTCCACTTT. Translating it yields CASSPGTGGFRSSYNSPLHF.

The chain joins TRBV6-5 to TRBJ1-4; 9 nucleotides line up with TRBD1. This CDR3 contains 14 residues. V lost 6 bases to trimming and J lost 10 bases; unmatched junction nucleotides: 9. Germline lookup yields CDR1 MNHEY and CDR2 SVGAGI. The CDR3 DNA is TGTGCCAGCAGCTCCGGACAGGGGTCAGGAAAACTGTTTTTT. It is translated as CASSSGQGSGKLFF.

This chain joins TRBV6-1 and TRBJ1-3; 7 bases map to TRBD1. The CDR3 consists of 15 residues. CDR1 is MNHNS and CDR2 is SASEGT in the germline V gene. V gave up 2 bases and J gave up 3 bases; unmatched junction bases: 4. For the CDR3, the DNA is TGTGCCAGCAGTGAATACTCAGGGGGTGGAAACACCATATATTTT. Residues: CASSEYSGGGNTIYF.

This clone has a single count. The chain links TRBV7-8 to TRBJ2-1; D gene ambiguous. V gave up 3 bases and J gave up 8 bases, with 11 bases separating them. The CDR3 has 13 amino acids. Per germline, CDR1 SGHVS and CDR2 FQNEAQ. The CDR3, as DNA: TGTGCCAGCAGCTTCCTATCCGGAGATGAGCAGTTCTTC. It yields the protein CASSFLSGDEQFF.

In DNA form, the CDR3 reads TGTGCCAGCTCCCCTATTAGCACAGATACGCAGTATTTT. Amino acids: CASSPISTDTQYF. V usage is TRBV18 and J usage is TRBJ2-3; D is uncertain. With 6 bases removed from V and 0 bases from J, the gap between germline ends came to 7 bases. This CDR3 has 13 residues. Germline loops: CDR1 KGHSH, CDR2 LQKENI.

The J gene is TRBJ2-7, the V gene TRBV7-3; 10 bases match TRBD2. The germline gives CDR1 SGHTA, CDR2 FQGTGA. The CDR3 sequence is 13 residues long. Trimming took 1 base from V and 9 from J; bases not matched to a gene: 3. DNA for the CDR3: TGTGCCAGCAGCTTAATAGCGGGGGGCTTGCAGTACTTC. Protein: CASSLIAGGLQYF.

The J gene is TRBJ2-4, the V gene TRBV15; maybe TRBD2 (6 bases). Trimming pared 0 bases from V and 8 bases from J, leaving 14 bases between. CDR1 and CDR2 from the germline V gene are LNHNV and YYDKDF (reference sequence). The CDR3 is 15 amino acids. Written as DNA, the CDR3 is TGTGCCACCAGCAGAGATTCGGTAGGGGAGGACATTCAGTACTTC. Amino acid sequence: CATSRDSVGEDIQYF.

The chain employs TRBV7-2 and TRBJ2-3; TRBD2 is a possible D gene (5 bases). Germline V gene lookup returns CDR1 SGHTA and CDR2 FQGNSA. The length of the CDR3 is 14 residues. V was cut by 0 bases and J by 6 bases, with 10 bases left in between. CDR3 region: CASSLARASDTQYF. In DNA form, the CDR3 reads TGTGCCAGCAGCTTAGCGAGGGCCTCCGATACGCAGTATTTT.

This chain connects TRBV6-5 to TRBJ1-6, with D tentatively TRBD1 (6 bases). The CDR3 has 14 amino acids. CDR1 and CDR2 from the germline V gene are MNHEY and SVGAGI. V was trimmed by 9 bases and J by 10 bases, leaving 19 bases between them. CDR3 amino acids: CARLGTGFPSPLHF. Written as DNA, the CDR3 is TGTGCCAGATTGGGCACAGGGTTCCCATCACCCCTCCACTTT.

CDR3: CASSPGQTPNQPQHF. In DNA form, the CDR3 reads TGTGCCAGCAGCCCTGGACAGACACCCAATCAGCCCCAGCATTTT. This rearrangement joins TRBV7-6 to TRBJ1-5, with D perhaps TRBD1 (6 bases). Trimming shortened V by 5 bases and J by 3 bases, and 14 bases separated the two germline ends. The germline V gene has CDR1 SGHVS and CDR2 FNYEAQ. The CDR3 is 15 amino acids.

The chain links TRBV10-3 to TRBJ2-5, with TRBD2 identical over 7 bases. Germline V CDR1 and CDR2: ENHRY, SYGVKD. The CDR3 is 15 amino acids. J gave up 5 bases and V 0 bases, and 6 bases lay outside the gene matches. CDR3 region: CAISESGGGSETQYF. Written as DNA, the CDR3 is TGTGCCATCAGTGAGTCGGGGGGAGGGAGCGAGACCCAGTACTTC.

V usage is TRBV24-1 and J usage is TRBJ2-3; the match to TRBD2 covers 7 bases. V trimming: 5 bases; J trimming: 1 base; junction bases outside the gene matches: 5. This CDR3 has 15 residues. CDR1 is KGHDR, CDR2 SFDVKD, per germline. For the CDR3, the DNA is TGTGCCACCAGTGGAACTAGCGTGGGCACAGATACGCAGTATTTT. This gives the protein CATSGTSVGTDTQYF.

This rearrangement joins TRBV11-3 to TRBJ2-5, with 8 bases fitting TRBD2. The CDR3 is 14 amino acids. CDR1 and CDR2 (germline): SGHNT, YENEEA. Germline trimming cut 5 bases from V and 1 base from J; bases unmatched to any gene: 3. The CDR3 spells CASSRGGTQETQYF. CDR3 coding DNA: TGTGCCAGCAGCCGCGGGGGGACCCAAGAGACCCAGTACTTC.

The chain uses TRBV6-5 and TRBJ1-6; the D gene is possibly TRBD1 (6 bases). V was shortened by 5 bases and J by 5 bases, with 13 bases between the two germline ends. The CDR3 runs to 15 residues. The germline V gene has CDR1 MNHEY and CDR2 SVGAGI. CDR3 protein: CASSILTGDNSPLHF. The CDR3 DNA is TGTGCCAGCAGTATTCTGACAGGCGATAATTCACCCCTCCACTTT.